Below, 25 T cell receptor beta chains from the same sample are listed, as sequenced in a study of response to subunit inactivated influenza vaccine. From the RT-PCR reads, TCRdb called clonotypes with MiXCR, one entry per CDR3 protein. The sample shows 630,000 or so distinct CDR3 sequences, 15% to 19% of them seen only once. This material consisted of PBMCs from blood, taken approximately 13 days after vaccination. The receptors stem from a man between 50 and 59 years old who received an inactivated influenza vaccine.

This clonotype was detected only a few times. V gene TRBV20-1 combines with J gene TRBJ2-7, with a possible D match to TRBD2 (6 bases). V lost 0 bases to trimming and J lost 6 bases, with 15 bases between them. The CDR3 extends over 14 amino acids. Germline V gives CDR1 DFQATT, CDR2 SNEGSKA (reference sequence). The CDR3: CSARDSGLGGEQYF. The CDR3 DNA reads TGCAGTGCTAGAGATAGCGGACTCGGTGGCGAGCAGTACTTC.

This chain connects TRBV20-1 to TRBJ2-7; D is perhaps TRBD1 (6 bases). The CDR3 consists of 11 residues. Germline loops: CDR1 DFQATT, CDR2 SNEGSKA (reference sequence). The V and J ends lost 5 bases and 5 bases respectively, with 10 bases between them. The CDR3 region has the DNA TGCAGTGCTGACAGGTTCAACGAGCAGTACTTC. This sequence encodes CSADRFNEQYF.

This clonotype came up a few times. This chain connects TRBV27 to TRBJ2-7; 10 positions match TRBD2. The V segment lost 8 bases and the J segment 9 bases; nucleotides outside the gene matches: 7. This CDR3 has 12 amino acids. Germline values: CDR1 MNHEY, CDR2 SMNVEV (reference sequence). The CDR3 loop reads CASASGSEGQYF. The CDR3 DNA is TGTGCCAGCGCTAGCGGGAGTGAGGGGCAGTACTTC.

The table lists this clonotype with many counts. This chain joins TRBV7-9 and TRBJ1-1; D might be TRBD1 (5 bases). V was shortened by 4 bases and J by 5 bases, with 17 bases between the two germline ends. CDR3 length: 15 residues. Germline lookup yields CDR1 SEHNR and CDR2 FQNEAQ (reference sequence). CDR3 amino acids: CASSSHPEGRTEAFF. CDR3 coding DNA: TGTGCCAGCAGCTCCCACCCGGAGGGGCGGACTGAAGCTTTCTTT. The variable domain in full, completed from reference TRBV7-9 and TRBJ1-1, reads DTGVSQNPRHKITKRGQNVTFRCDPISEHNRLYWYRQTLGQGPEFLTYFQNEAQLEKSRLLSDRFSAERPKGSFSTLEIQRTEQGDSAMYLCASSSHPEGRTEAFFGQGTRLTVV.

The chain is built from TRBV3-1 and TRBJ2-7; TRBD1 matches 7 bases. The CDR3 length is 12 residues. The V gene's germline CDR1 is LGHDT and CDR2 YNNKEL (reference sequence). Losses at the gene ends were 4 bases for V and 8 bases for J; bases not matched to a gene: 5. The CDR3 nucleotides read TGTGCCAGCAGCCTAGGGGGCCCCCAGCAGTACTTC. It is translated as CASSLGGPQQYF.

The chain couples TRBV20-1 to TRBJ2-5; 7 nucleotides agree with TRBD2. CDR3 length equals 14 residues. Germline lookup yields CDR1 DFQATT and CDR2 SNEGSKA (reference sequence). V shed 3 bases and J 2 bases; nucleotides not matched to a gene: 6. The CDR3 loop reads CSASAVRGQETQYF. The CDR3 DNA reads as TGCAGTGCTAGTGCGGTGCGGGGGCAAGAGACCCAGTACTTC.

This chain uses TRBV15 with TRBJ2-7; no reliable D call. The CDR3 loop spans 10 amino acids. Germline V gives CDR1 LNHNV, CDR2 YYDKDF (reference sequence). The V and J ends lost 7 bases and 10 bases respectively, with 11 bases between them. The CDR3 reads CATKTVPQYF. DNA of the CDR3: TGTGCCACCAAAACTGTACCCCAGTACTTC.

This clonotype was seen more than once but under ten times. The chain links TRBV9 to TRBJ1-1; maybe TRBD1 (5 bases). CDR3 length: 15 amino acids. Trimming stripped 4 bases from V and 3 bases from J, with 16 bases between. CDR1 is SGDLS and CDR2 is YYNGEE in the germline V gene. CDR3: CASSPARDPYTEAFF. CDR3 nucleotide sequence: TGTGCCAGCAGCCCGGCCCGGGACCCTTACACTGAAGCTTTCTTT.

This clonotype was seen more than once but under ten times. The chain recombines TRBV6-2 or TRBV6-3 with TRBJ2-5; the D is unclear. Trimming stripped 6 bases from V and 7 bases from J, with 15 bases between. The CDR3 covers 13 residues. Germline CDR1 is MNHEY and CDR2 is SVGEGT. CDR3 DNA: TGTGCCAGCAGCCCCGGACGGTTGGGGACCCAGTACTTC. This encodes CASSPGRLGTQYF.

This clonotype has a handful of counts. The chain combines TRBV6-5 with TRBJ1-6; D is ambiguous. The germline CDR1 and CDR2 sequences are MNHEY and SVGAGI. This CDR3 contains 16 residues. Trimming cost V 3 bases and J 7 bases, with 16 bases left between them. The CDR3 nucleotides are TGTGCCAGCAGTTATCTGGACCCTCGTAAGAATTCACCCCTCCACTTT. Encoded protein: CASSYLDPRKNSPLHF.

V is TRBV24-1 and J is TRBJ2-1; D unclear. The CDR3 has 14 residues. CDR1 is KGHDR and CDR2 is SFDVKD in the germline V gene. The V end lost 0 bases, the J end lost 2 bases, and 4 bases lay between the germline ends. The CDR3 region has the DNA TGTGCCACCAGTGATTTGACAGCCTACAATGAGCAGTTCTTC. Protein sequence: CATSDLTAYNEQFF.

This clonotype turned up a few times. This chain joins TRBV11-2 and TRBJ1-1; a possible D gene is TRBD1 (6 bases). The CDR3 has 14 residues. Germline V gene sequence: CDR1 SGHAT, CDR2 FQNNGV. V dropped 1 base and J dropped 5 bases, with 11 bases sitting between them. The CDR3 here is CASSLAQGRTEAFF. The CDR3 DNA follows: TGTGCCAGCAGCTTAGCACAGGGAAGGACTGAAGCTTTCTTT.

Turning to this clonotype: At one end, the junction sequence differs from germline, possibly due to a read error. V usage is TRBV28 and J usage is TRBJ1-6; TRBD1 aligns across 7 bases. Germline CDR1 reads MDHEN; CDR2 reads SYDVKM. The CDR3 loop spans 15 amino acids. As DNA, the CDR3 is TGTGCCAGCAGTTACCCGGGACAGAATAATTCACCCTTCCACTTT. Translation gives CASSYPGQNNSPFHF.

The table lists this clonotype with a few counts. This chain connects TRBV28 to TRBJ1-1; weak D call: TRBD1 (5 bases). Germline loops: CDR1 MDHEN, CDR2 SYDVKM. Between the trimmed V and J ends, which lost 2 bases and 1 base, there was a span of 17 bases. The CDR3 extends over 17 amino acids. CDR3 protein: CASSLRDSPTRNTEAFF. The CDR3 bases are TGTGCCAGCAGTTTACGAGACAGCCCTACGAGGAACACTGAAGCTTTCTTT.

The V call is TRBV28, the J call TRBJ2-1, with 12 bases matching TRBD1. Germline CDR1 reads MDHEN; CDR2 reads SYDVKM. The CDR3 extends over 15 amino acids. Trimming removed 5 bases from V and 10 bases from J; junction bases left unmatched: 9. CDR3 residues: CASSGSGTGGWEQFF. The CDR3 DNA reads TGTGCCAGCAGTGGATCCGGGACAGGGGGCTGGGAGCAGTTCTTC.

The genes are TRBV4-3 and TRBJ2-1; maybe TRBD2 (6 bases). Germline CDR1 LGHNA, CDR2 YSLEER. The CDR3 consists of 15 residues. Deletions cut 2 bases from V and 7 bases from J, with 15 bases between. The CDR3 spells CASSQQLLAGNEQFF. The DNA of the CDR3 is TGCGCCAGCAGCCAACAGTTACTAGCAGGGAATGAGCAGTTCTTC.

This clonotype was detected a few times. The V call is TRBV20-1, the J call TRBJ2-2; tentative D call: TRBD2 (5 bases). Germline loops: CDR1 DFQATT, CDR2 SNEGSKA (reference sequence). This CDR3 contains 13 residues. V was clipped by 1 base and J by 7 bases, with 10 bases between them. The CDR3 loop reads CSARAPAGGELFF. In DNA, the CDR3 is TGCAGTGCTAGAGCCCCGGCGGGCGGGGAGCTGTTTTTT.

The chain carries TRBV20-1 and TRBJ1-4, with D tentatively TRBD1 (6 bases). Trimming took 2 bases from V and 8 from J, leaving 21 bases between them. Germline CDR1 is DFQATT and CDR2 is SNEGSKA (reference sequence). This CDR3 comprises 16 residues. Written as DNA, the CDR3 is TGCAGTGCTAGAAGAACAGGGAATCCTTGGCGCGAAAAACTGTTTTTT. Protein sequence: CSARRTGNPWREKLFF.

This sequence joins TRBV13 and TRBJ2-3; 7 bases are shared with TRBD2. J lost 3 bases, V lost 5 bases, and 8 bases had no gene match. CDR3 length: 15 residues. The V gene's germline CDR1 is PRHDT and CDR2 FYEKMQ (reference sequence). The CDR3 region is CASSPIGGGTDTQYF. The CDR3 bases are TGTGCCAGCAGCCCTATCGGCGGGGGAACAGATACGCAGTATTTT.

This clonotype has just a few counts. The chain couples TRBV29-1 to TRBJ1-4; 10 bases agree with TRBD1. The germline gives CDR1 SQVTM, CDR2 ANQGSEA. J was trimmed by 7 bases and V by 7 bases; bases with no gene match: 9. This CDR3 is 14 amino acids long. The CDR3 spells CSALTGTGAEKLFF. CDR3 bases: TGCAGCGCACTGACCGGGACAGGGGCTGAAAAACTGTTTTTT.

This clonotype appeared a few times. This rearrangement joins TRBV7-2 to TRBJ2-1; the D gene is possibly TRBD2 (6 bases). The germline V and J ends were trimmed by 5 bases and 2 bases, with 13 bases remaining between them. The CDR3 runs to 15 residues. Germline CDR1 is SGHTA and CDR2 is FQGNSA. CDR3 DNA: TGTGCCAGCAGCACGGGCGGGGCCCCCTACAATGAGCAGTTCTTC. This encodes CASSTGGAPYNEQFF.

In this sample, this clonotype turned up a few times. The germline gene is not matched at one end of the junction; a read error may be the cause. The chain couples TRBV7-2 to TRBJ2-1; D gene unclear. Per germline, CDR1 SGHTA and CDR2 FQGNSA. This CDR3 has 12 amino acids. The CDR3 region is CASSFRYTEQFF. CDR3 DNA: TGTGCCAGCAGCTTTCGCTACACTGAGCAGTTCTTC. The full variable domain, completed using reference TRBV7-2 and TRBJ2-1, is GAGVSQSPSNKVTEKGKDVELRCDPISGHTALYWYRQSLGQGLEFLIYFQGNSAPDKSGLPSDRFSAERTGGSVSTLTIQRTQQEDSAVYLCASSFRYTEQFFGPGTRLTVL.

This clonotype was seen a handful of times. V and J are TRBV28 and TRBJ2-7, with 7 nucleotides matching TRBD1. The CDR3 runs to 12 residues. V was clipped by 10 bases and J by 2 bases; unmatched bases: 5. Germline lookup yields CDR1 MDHEN and CDR2 SYDVKM. The CDR3 DNA is TGTGCCATCAACAGGGGTCCCTACGAGCAGTACTTC. It encodes CAINRGPYEQYF.

This clonotype was seen once. The J gene is TRBJ2-5, the V gene TRBV28, with D unresolved. CDR3 size: 12 residues. The V and J ends lost 8 bases and 4 bases respectively, with 11 bases between them. Looked up from germline, CDR1 is MDHEN and CDR2 is SYDVKM. CDR3 in DNA: TGTGCCAGCGGGTACGGGCTAGAGACCCAGTACTTC. Translated, it gives CASGYGLETQYF.

This clonotype was counted between two and nine times. This chain connects TRBV6-6 to TRBJ1-2; D uncertain. Trimming left V 2 bases short and J 8 bases short, with 9 bases between. The V gene's germline CDR1 is MNHNY and CDR2 SVGAGI (reference sequence). This CDR3 has 12 amino acids. The CDR3 DNA reads TGTGCCAGCAGTTACAGGGAATCCGGCTACACCTTC. Protein: CASSYRESGYTF.